This T cell receptor (beta chain) emerged from a study of T cell responses to AZD1222 COVID-19 vaccine. Overall study results and limits: Researchers report vaccine-associated CD4 TCRs spanning spike, with dominance at 160-218 and 743-854. Baseline testing showed seropositivity in only 6 or 7 AZD1222 recipients.

TCRdb's table, derived via immunoSEQ multiplex PCR, lists solely in-frame clones and lacks some. The table includes about 140,000 clones, approximately 93% detected once. Concerning this clone itself: What it binds is unknown.

V was trimmed by 3 bases and J by 3 bases, leaving 21 bases between them. Germline CDR1 is SGHNT and CDR2 is YYREEE (reference sequence). The CDR3 contains 17 residues. This chain connects TRBV5-4 to TRBJ1-1, with a tentative D call TRBD1 (6 bases). The TCR was taken from an adult in good health. Sequenced here: peripheral blood, sampled on day 0 of MenACWY control vaccination. CDR3 coding DNA: TGTGCCAGCAGCTCGGGGGCCTTTAGGAGGATGCACACTGAAGCTTTCTTT. It specifies CASSSGAFRRMHTEAFF. Using reference TRBV5-4 and TRBJ1-1 for the parts outside the CDR3, the full variable domain is ETGVTQSPTHLIKTRGQQVTLRCSSQSGHNTVSWYQQALGQGPQFIFQYYREEENGRGNFPPRFSGLQFPNYSSELNVNALELDDSALYLCASSSGAFRRMHTEAFFGQGTRLTVV.